This TCR beta chain is from a study of T-cell reconstitution after alpha-beta-depleted transplantation in children. In this sample, this clonotype turned up a few times. This CDR3 has 17 amino acids. Germline assignment: CDR1 LGHNA and CDR2 YNFKEQ. Unmatched junction bases numbered 7, after V lost 3 bases and J lost 0 bases. Molecular barcoding with unique molecular identifiers was used for the TCRbeta library. TCRdb redid the calling of the PCR reads with MiXCR, one entry per CDR3 protein. This sample yields about 980,000 distinct CDR3 sequences, of which about 30% are seen a single time; roughly 30% belongs to the top ten.

The specimen was PBMCs, mostly from graft donor cells, collected 360 days after TCRalphabeta/CD19-depleted stem cell transplant. The chain joins TRBV4-2 to TRBJ2-1, with TRBD2 matching over 8 bases. The source of this sequence is a boy in the first two years of life who had a stem cell transplant for SCID, so the T cells may come from the graft donor. CDR3 amino acids: CASSQVAGYFSYNEQFF. The CDR3 DNA reads as TGTGCCAGCAGCCAGGTAGCGGGGTACTTCTCCTACAATGAGCAGTTCTTC.